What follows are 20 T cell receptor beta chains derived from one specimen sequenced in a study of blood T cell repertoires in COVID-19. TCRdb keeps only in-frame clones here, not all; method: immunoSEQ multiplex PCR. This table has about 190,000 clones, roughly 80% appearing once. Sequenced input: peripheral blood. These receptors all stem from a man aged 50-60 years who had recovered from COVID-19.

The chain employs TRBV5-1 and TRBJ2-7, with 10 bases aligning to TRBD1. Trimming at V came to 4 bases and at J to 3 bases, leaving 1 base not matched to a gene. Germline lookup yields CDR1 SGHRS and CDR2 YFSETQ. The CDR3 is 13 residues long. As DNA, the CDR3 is TGCGCCAGCAGCGGGACAGGGGTCTACGAGCAGTACTTC. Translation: CASSGTGVYEQYF.

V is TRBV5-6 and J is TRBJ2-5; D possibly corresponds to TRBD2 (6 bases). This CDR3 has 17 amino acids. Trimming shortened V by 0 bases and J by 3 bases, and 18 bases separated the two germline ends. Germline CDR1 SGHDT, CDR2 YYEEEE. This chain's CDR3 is CASSLAAGTSTKETQYF. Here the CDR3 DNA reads TGTGCCAGCAGCTTGGCGGCGGGAACAAGTACTAAAGAGACCCAGTACTTC.

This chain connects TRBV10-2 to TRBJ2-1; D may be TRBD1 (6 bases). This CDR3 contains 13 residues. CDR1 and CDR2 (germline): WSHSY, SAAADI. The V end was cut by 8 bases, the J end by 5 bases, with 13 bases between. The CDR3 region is CASRETGNNEQFF. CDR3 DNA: TGCGCCAGCCGGGAAACAGGGAACAATGAGCAGTTCTTC.

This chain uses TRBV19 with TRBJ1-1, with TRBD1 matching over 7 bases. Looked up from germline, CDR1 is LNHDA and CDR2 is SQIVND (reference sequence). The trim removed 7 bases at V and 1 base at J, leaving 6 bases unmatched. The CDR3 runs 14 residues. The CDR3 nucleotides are TGTGCCAGTACCCCGAACAGGGGGAACACTGAAGCTTTCTTT. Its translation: CASTPNRGNTEAFF. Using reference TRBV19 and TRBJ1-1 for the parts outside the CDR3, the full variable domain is DGGITQSPKYLFRKEGQNVTLSCEQNLNHDAMYWYRQDPGQGLRLIYYSQIVNDFQKGDIAEGYSVSREKKESFPLTVTSAQKNPTAFYLCASTPNRGNTEAFFGQGTRLTVV.

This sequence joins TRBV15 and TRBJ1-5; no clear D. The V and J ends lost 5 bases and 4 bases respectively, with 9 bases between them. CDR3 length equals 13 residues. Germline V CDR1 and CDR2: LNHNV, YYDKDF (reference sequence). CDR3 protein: CATSVEANQPQHF. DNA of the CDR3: TGTGCCACCAGCGTGGAGGCTAATCAGCCCCAGCATTTT.

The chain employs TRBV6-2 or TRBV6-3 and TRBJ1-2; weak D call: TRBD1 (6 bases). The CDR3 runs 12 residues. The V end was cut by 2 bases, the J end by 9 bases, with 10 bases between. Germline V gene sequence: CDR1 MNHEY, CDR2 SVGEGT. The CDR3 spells CASSYLRDSYTF. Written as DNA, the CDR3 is TGTGCCAGCAGTTACCTCCGGGACAGCTACACCTTC.

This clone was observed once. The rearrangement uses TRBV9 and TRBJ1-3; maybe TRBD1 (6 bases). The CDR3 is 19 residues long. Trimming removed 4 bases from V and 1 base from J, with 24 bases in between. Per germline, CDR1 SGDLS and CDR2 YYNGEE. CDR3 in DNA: TGTGCCAGCAGCACTCGCCCCGTGGACAGTCCCTCTTCTGGAAACACCATATATTTT. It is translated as CASSTRPVDSPSSGNTIYF. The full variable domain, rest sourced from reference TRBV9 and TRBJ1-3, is DSGVTQTPKHLITATGQRVTLRCSPRSGDLSVYWYQQSLDQGLQFLIQYYNGEERAKGNILERFSAQQFPDLHSELNLSSLELGDSALYFCASSTRPVDSPSSGNTIYFGEGSWLTVV.

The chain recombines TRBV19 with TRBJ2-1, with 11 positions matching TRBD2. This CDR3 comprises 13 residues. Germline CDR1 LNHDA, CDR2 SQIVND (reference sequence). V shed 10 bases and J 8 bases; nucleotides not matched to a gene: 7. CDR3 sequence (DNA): TGTGCCACCTCGTCTAGCGGGAGGTATGAGCAGTTCTTC. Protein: CATSSSGRYEQFF.

This chain's CDR3 is CASSPWTKGKETQYF. DNA for the CDR3: TGTGCCAGCTCACCATGGACTAAAGGGAAAGAGACCCAGTACTTC. V gene TRBV18 combines with J gene TRBJ2-5; D perhaps matches TRBD2 (6 bases). The V and J ends lost 2 bases and 3 bases respectively, with 13 bases between them. Per germline, CDR1 KGHSH and CDR2 LQKENI. This CDR3 has 15 residues.

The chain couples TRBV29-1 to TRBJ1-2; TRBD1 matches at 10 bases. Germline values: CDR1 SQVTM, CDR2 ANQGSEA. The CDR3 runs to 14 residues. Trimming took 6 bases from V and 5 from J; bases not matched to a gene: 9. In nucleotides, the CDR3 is TGCAGCGTCGCCCGCGACAGGGGGCGATATGGCTACACCTTC. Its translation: CSVARDRGRYGYTF.

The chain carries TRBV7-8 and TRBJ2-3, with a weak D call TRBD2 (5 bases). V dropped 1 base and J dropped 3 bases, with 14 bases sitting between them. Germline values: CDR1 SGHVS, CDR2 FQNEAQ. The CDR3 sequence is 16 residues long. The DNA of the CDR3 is TGTGCCAGCAGCTTAGTTCCTCGGACTTTGACAGATACGCAGTATTTT. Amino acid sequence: CASSLVPRTLTDTQYF.

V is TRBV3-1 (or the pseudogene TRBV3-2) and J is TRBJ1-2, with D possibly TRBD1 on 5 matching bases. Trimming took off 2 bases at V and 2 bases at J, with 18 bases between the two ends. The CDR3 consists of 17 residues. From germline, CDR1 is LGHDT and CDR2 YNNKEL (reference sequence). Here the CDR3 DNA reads TGTGCCAGCAGCCAACTCACAGGAGGGTATTCCAACTATGGCTACACCTTC. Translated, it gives CASSQLTGGYSNYGYTF.

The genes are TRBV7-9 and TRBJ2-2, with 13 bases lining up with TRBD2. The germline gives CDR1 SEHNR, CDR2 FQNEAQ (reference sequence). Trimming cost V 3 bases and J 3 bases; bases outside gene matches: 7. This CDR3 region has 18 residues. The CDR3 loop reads CASSFSLGLAGYTGELFF. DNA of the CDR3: TGTGCCAGCAGCTTTTCATTGGGACTAGCGGGATACACCGGGGAGCTGTTTTTT.

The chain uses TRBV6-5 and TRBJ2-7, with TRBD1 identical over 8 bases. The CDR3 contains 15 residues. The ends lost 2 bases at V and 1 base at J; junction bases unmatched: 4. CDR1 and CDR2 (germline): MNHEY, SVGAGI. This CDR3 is CASSYAGGRSYEQYF. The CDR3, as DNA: TGTGCCAGCAGTTACGCAGGGGGCAGGTCCTACGAGCAGTACTTC.

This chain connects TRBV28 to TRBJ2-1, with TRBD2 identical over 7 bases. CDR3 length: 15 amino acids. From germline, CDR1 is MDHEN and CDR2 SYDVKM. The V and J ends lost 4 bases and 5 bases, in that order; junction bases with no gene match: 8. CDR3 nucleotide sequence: TGTGCCAGCAGTTCCTTTGCGGGGGAGAACAATGAGCAGTTCTTC. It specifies CASSSFAGENNEQFF.

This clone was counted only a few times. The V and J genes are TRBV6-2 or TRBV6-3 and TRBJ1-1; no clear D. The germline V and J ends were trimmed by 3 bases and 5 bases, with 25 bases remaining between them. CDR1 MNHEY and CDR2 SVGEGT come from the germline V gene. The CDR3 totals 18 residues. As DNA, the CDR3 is TGTGCCAGCAGTTATGGACTAGTCGGGTTGCTTCTAACAACTGAAGCTTTCTTT. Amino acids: CASSYGLVGLLLTTEAFF.

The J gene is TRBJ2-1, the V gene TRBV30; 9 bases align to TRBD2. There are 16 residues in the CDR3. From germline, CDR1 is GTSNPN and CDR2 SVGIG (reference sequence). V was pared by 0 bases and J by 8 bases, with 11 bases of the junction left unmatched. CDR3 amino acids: CAWSVRAGGVSYEQFF. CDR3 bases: TGTGCCTGGAGTGTTAGAGCGGGAGGCGTTTCCTATGAGCAGTTCTTC. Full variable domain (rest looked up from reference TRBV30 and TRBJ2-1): SQTIHQWPATLVQPVGSPLSLECTVEGTSNPNLYWYRQAAGRGLQLLFYSVGIGQISSEVPQNLSASRPQDRQFILSSKKLLLSDSGFYLCAWSVRAGGVSYEQFFGPGTRLTVL.

The CDR3 region is CASSESGAINPQFF. The CDR3 nucleotides read TGCGCCAGCAGTGAGTCGGGGGCGATTAATCCCCAGTTCTTC. The chain employs TRBV10-2 and TRBJ2-1; a possible D gene is TRBD1 (6 bases). Germline CDR1 WSHSY, CDR2 SAAADI. The CDR3 loop spans 14 amino acids. The germline V and J ends were trimmed by 0 bases and 13 bases, with 16 bases remaining between them.

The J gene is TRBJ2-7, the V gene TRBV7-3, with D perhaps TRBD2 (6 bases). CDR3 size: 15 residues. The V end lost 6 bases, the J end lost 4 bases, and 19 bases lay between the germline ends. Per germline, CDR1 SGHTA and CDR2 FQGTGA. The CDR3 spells CASSSYRERGYEQYF. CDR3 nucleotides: TGTGCCAGCAGTTCGTACCGCGAACGGGGGTACGAGCAGTACTTC.

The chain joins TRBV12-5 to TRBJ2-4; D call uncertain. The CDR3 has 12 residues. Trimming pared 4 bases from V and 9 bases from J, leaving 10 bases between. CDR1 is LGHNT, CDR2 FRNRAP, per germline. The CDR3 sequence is CASGYMLGIQYF. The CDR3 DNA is TGTGCTAGTGGTTATATGCTCGGCATTCAGTACTTC.